This TCR beta chain was sequenced in a study of vaccination and CD4 T cells after COVID-19. Study information: Each participant was administered two doses of a vaccine, which was either BNT162b2 or mRNA-1273. Post-vaccination specimens were collected at a median of roughly 65 days following dose two (range 14 to 241). Study-level findings and limits: Convalescent patients had 304 of 307 vaccine-specific clones showing spike mono-reactivity.

As to treatment: approximately 9-day PBMC culture with coronavirus spike peptide pools or control peptides (ViraFEST assay). Cultured CD4+ T-cell DNA underwent Oncomine TCR Beta short-read sequencing. The genomic DNA was obtained from cultured CD4+ T cells by extraction with the QIAamp micro DNA kit. TCRdb reprocessed the PCR reads with MiXCR, giving one entry per CDR3 protein. Of under 9,500 distinct CDR3 sequences in the sample, roughly 60% were seen once. About this clonotype: Its target is unknown.

V was pared by 5 bases and J by 7 bases, with 7 bases of the junction left unmatched. Germline CDR1 MNHNS, CDR2 SASEGT. The CDR3 has 14 amino acids. Source material: CD4+ T cells from blood, cultured in vitro. The receptor was isolated from a human donor who had recovered from COVID-19. The chain uses TRBV6-1 and TRBJ1-4, with TRBD1 matching 7 bases. This CDR3 reads CASSTRQGGEKLFF. CDR3 sequence (DNA): TGTGCCAGCAGTACCCGACAGGGTGGTGAAAAACTGTTTTTT.